The rows below give T cell receptor beta chains drawn from one sample of a study of glioma-infiltrating T cells after dendritic cell vaccination. Profiling relied on immunoSEQ multiplex PCR, and the TCRdb table lists in-frame clones only, not all of them. The repertoire has just under 85,000 clones, 85% to 90% of them found once; the top ten carry 3.2%. Sample: blood, taken before dendritic cell vaccination. Source of these receptors: a human donor with glioblastoma. CDR3s include the opening cysteine and the closing phenylalanine or tryptophan. Each record gives: clone size, V gene, D gene, J gene, CDR3 DNA, CDR3 protein. D genes are given only for firm matches. Clone size is stated in some rows and not others, as once, few, many or a class when expanded.

>NA|TRBV5-5|NA|TRBJ1-3
TGTGCCAGCAGCTTGGCCTCCAGGGATTCTGGAAACACCATATATTTT
CASSLASRDSGNTIYF
>NA|TRBV19|TRBD1|TRBJ1-2
TGTGCCAGTAGCGTCACCCACAGGGGGCAGGGCTACACCTTC
CASSVTHRGQGYTF
>NA|TRBV7-2|TRBD1|TRBJ1-1
TGTGCCAGCAGCTTATTCCAGGGGGGACAGGGGTCTTTCTTT
CASSLFQGGQGSFF
>NA|TRBV5-4|TRBD2|TRBJ2-3
TGTGCCAGCAGCTTGACTAGCGGGGCTTCAGATACGCAGTATTTT
CASSLTSGASDTQYF
>NA|TRBV4-1|NA|TRBJ2-2
TGCGCCAGCAGCCCGTATGGTAGAGCGATAGGCGGGGAGCTGTTTTTT
CASSPYGRAIGGELFF
>NA|TRBV6-1|NA|TRBJ2-5
TGTGCCAGCAGTGAAATTGGGGTAAGGGGTGAGACCCAGTACTTC
CASSEIGVRGETQYF
>NA|TRBV2|NA|TRBJ1-1
TGTGCCAGCTCAAATCCAGGACTCGAAAACACTGAAGCTTTCTTT
CASSNPGLENTEAFF
>NA|TRBV5-5|TRBD1|TRBJ1-1
TGTGCCAGCAGCTTAGGACAGGGGCAAATATTGAACACTGAAGCTTTCTTT
CASSLGQGQILNTEAFF
>once|TRBV5-6|TRBD2|TRBJ2-7
TGTGCCAGCAGCAACCCTAGCGGGAGCTCCTACGAGCAGTACTTC
CASSNPSGSSYEQYF
>NA|TRBV5-1|TRBD2|TRBJ2-1
TGCGCCAGCAGCTCTCAGCGTACTAGCGCCGACAATGAGCAGTTCTTC
CASSSQRTSADNEQFF
>NA|TRBV29-1|TRBD2|TRBJ2-7
TGCAGCGTTGTGCAGCGGGAGCTTTCCTACGAGCAGTACTTC
CSVVQRELSYEQYF
>NA|TRBV6-6|TRBD2|TRBJ2-7
TGTGCCAGCAGTCCCGCTGGGCGGGAGTTCAACGAGCAGTACTTC
CASSPAGREFNEQYF
>NA|TRBV7-6|TRBD1|TRBJ1-3
TGTGCCAGCAGCTCCGGGACAGACTCTGGAAACACCATATATTTT
CASSSGTDSGNTIYF
>NA|TRBV28|NA|TRBJ1-1
TGTGCCAGCAGTTTGTCTGGCAGGGAAACTGAAGCTTTCTTT
CASSLSGRETEAFF
>once|TRBV27|NA|TRBJ1-1
TGTGCCAGCAGTTTACAAAAGAACACTGAAGCTTTCTTT
CASSLQKNTEAFF
>NA|TRBV27|NA|TRBJ1-1
TGTGCCAGCAGTTTTTCACAGAACACTGAAGCTTTCTTT
CASSFSQNTEAFF
>NA|TRBV9|TRBD1|TRBJ1-1
TGTGCCAGCACCCTCTCGACAGGGGACACTGAAGCTTTCTTT
CASTLSTGDTEAFF
>NA|TRBV29-1|NA|TRBJ2-3
TGCAGCACGAGCGAGGATACGCAGTATTTT
CSTSEDTQYF
>NA|TRBV6-1|NA|TRBJ1-6
TGTGCCAGCAGTGAGTCAGGCGGGACTGGTAATTCACCCCTCCACTTT
CASSESGGTGNSPLHF
>NA|TRBV5-1|NA|TRBJ2-2
TGCGCCAGCAGCCGGAGGGCTGGGACTCTTAACACCGGGGAGCTGTTTTTT
CASSRRAGTLNTGELFF
>NA|TRBV5-1|NA|TRBJ1-3
TGCGCCAGCAGCCCGACAGCCTCTGGAAACACCATATATTTT
CASSPTASGNTIYF
>NA|TRBV6-6|NA|TRBJ2-5
TGTGCCAGCAGTTACTCCATAGGGGCCCAAGAGACCCAGTACTTC
CASSYSIGAQETQYF
>NA|TRBV6-1|TRBD1|TRBJ1-5
TGTGCCAGCACCAATATGGGGACAGGGGCAATGCCCCAGCATTTT
CASTNMGTGAMPQHF
>once|TRBV2|NA|TRBJ1-1
TGTGCCAGCAGTGAACGGGGATTCAGCACTGAAGCTTTCTTT
CASSERGFSTEAFF
>NA|TRBV14|NA|TRBJ1-1
TGTGCCAGCAGCGCACACGTTAACACTGAAGCTTTCTTT
CASSAHVNTEAFF
>NA|TRBV6-5|TRBD1|TRBJ1-5
TGTGCCAGCAGCTCGACAGGGGTTGGTCAGCCCCAGCATTTT
CASSSTGVGQPQHF
>NA|TRBV7-8|TRBD1|TRBJ2-2
TGTGCCAGCAGCTCGTCCCCGGGACAGTGGCTGTTTTTT
CASSSSPGQWLFF
>NA|TRBV29-1|TRBD1|TRBJ1-1
TGCAGCGCCAGACAGGGGTCGGAAGCTTTCTTT
CSARQGSEAFF
>NA|TRBV6-1|NA|TRBJ1-5
TGTGCCAGCAGTGGCAGGGAACATCAGCCCCAGCATTTT
CASSGREHQPQHF
>NA|TRBV19|NA|TRBJ1-2
TGTGCCAGTAGTACACTGACAGGCTATGGCTACACCTTC
CASSTLTGYGYTF
>few|TRBV30|NA|TRBJ1-2
TGTGCCTGCTGGGGACCGGACAGCGGCAACCACTACACCTTC
CACWGPDSGNHYTF
>NA|TRBV19|TRBD1|TRBJ1-2
TGTGCCAGTACCACAGGGGGCTCATCCCGGTACTATGGCTACACCTTC
CASTTGGSSRYYGYTF
>NA|TRBV7-9|TRBD2|TRBJ2-2
TGTGCCAGCAGCACCAGAATTTATAGCGGGAAGAACACCGGGGAGCTGTTTTTT
CASSTRIYSGKNTGELFF
>NA|TRBV9|TRBD2|TRBJ2-7
TGTGCCAGCAGCGTACAAGCTAGCGGAACCTACGAGCAGTACTTC
CASSVQASGTYEQYF
>NA|TRBV7-9|TRBD1|TRBJ1-1
TGTGCCAGCAGCCCCGGAACAGGGGGCCCCACTGAAGCTTTCTTT
CASSPGTGGPTEAFF
>NA|TRBV6-5|NA|TRBJ1-6
TGTGCCAGCAGTTACGGGGAGGTTAATTCACCCCTCCACTTT
CASSYGEVNSPLHF
>NA|TRBV18|NA|TRBJ2-7
TGTGCCAGCTCACCATCGACATTGTCGTACGAGCAGTACTTC
CASSPSTLSYEQYF
>NA|TRBV5-1|TRBD1|TRBJ2-3
TGCGCCAGCAGCTACGGGACAGGATCGCAAGATACGCAGTATTTT
CASSYGTGSQDTQYF
>NA|TRBV6-5|NA|TRBJ2-5
TGTGCCACCGTGAGCCAAGAGACCCAGTACTTC
CATVSQETQYF
>NA|TRBV10-1|NA|TRBJ2-1
TGCGCCAGCAGTGAGAGTTGGCAGGGTACGTTCTTC
CASSESWQGTFF
>NA|TRBV5-4|NA|TRBJ2-2
TGTGCCAGCAGCCGTAATTCAGGACAGACCGGGGAGCTGTTTTTT
CASSRNSGQTGELFF